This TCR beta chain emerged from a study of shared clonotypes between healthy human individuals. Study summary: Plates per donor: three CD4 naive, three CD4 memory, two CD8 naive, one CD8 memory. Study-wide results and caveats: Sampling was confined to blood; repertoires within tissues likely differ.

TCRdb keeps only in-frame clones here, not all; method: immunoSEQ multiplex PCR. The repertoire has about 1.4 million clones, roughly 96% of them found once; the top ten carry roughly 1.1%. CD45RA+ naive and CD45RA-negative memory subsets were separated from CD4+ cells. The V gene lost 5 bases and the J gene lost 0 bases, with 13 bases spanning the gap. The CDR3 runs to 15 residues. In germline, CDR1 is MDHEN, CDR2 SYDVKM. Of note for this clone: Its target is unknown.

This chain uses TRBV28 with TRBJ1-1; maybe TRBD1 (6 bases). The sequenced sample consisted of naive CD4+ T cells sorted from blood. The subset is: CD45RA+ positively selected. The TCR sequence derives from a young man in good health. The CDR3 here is CASSPGGQVNTEAFF. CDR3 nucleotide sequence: TGTGCCAGCAGTCCCGGGGGGCAGGTGAACACTGAAGCTTTCTTT. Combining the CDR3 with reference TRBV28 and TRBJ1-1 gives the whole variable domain DVKVTQSSRYLVKRTGEKVFLECVQDMDHENMFWYRQDPGLGLRLIYFSYDVKMKEKGDIPEGYSVSREKKERFSLILESASTNQTSMYLCASSPGGQVNTEAFFGQGTRLTVV.